Sequencing of this T cell receptor (beta chain) was carried out in a study of T cells in Graves' hyperthyroidism and ophthalmopathy. RNA transcripts were the template for amplifying TCR beta CDR3 regions. First-round RT-PCR of the TCR CDR3 relied on the HTBI primer set. TCRdb ran MiXCR on the multiplex PCR reads and lists one entry per CDR3 protein. The sample consists of roughly 500,000 distinct CDR3 sequences, approximately 25% of them appearing once. This clonotype was seen ten or more times. The TCR was taken from a woman in her twenties or thirties with Graves' ophthalmopathy. What was sequenced was blood.

The CDR3 DNA reads TGCGCCAGCAGCGTAGACAGCCCGAACACTGAAGCTTTCTTT. It codes for CASSVDSPNTEAFF. V is TRBV5-1 and J is TRBJ1-1; possibly TRBD1 for D (5 bases). V was pared by 4 bases and J by 1 base, with 11 bases between. This CDR3 comprises 14 residues. CDR1 SGHRS and CDR2 YFSETQ come from the germline V gene.